What follows are 10 T cell receptor beta chains derived from one specimen sequenced in a study of neurological immune-mediated disorders. MiXCR, run by TCRdb on the 5' RACE reads, gives a single entry per CDR3 protein. The sample consists of more than 95,000 distinct CDR3 sequences, approximately 10% of them appearing once. The time point was: longitudinal time-point 3. The material sequenced was PBMCs. These receptors all come from a female donor with HTLV-1-associated myelopathy (HAM/TSP).

The genes are TRBV4-1 and TRBJ2-4, with D perhaps matching TRBD2 (6 bases). In germline, CDR1 is MGHRA, CDR2 YSYEKL. Trimming cost V 0 bases and J 3 bases, with 18 bases left between them. There are 18 residues in the CDR3. In DNA, the CDR3 is TGCGCCAGCAGCCAAGAGGGGGGAGGTGACAGTTACAAAAACATTCAGTACTTC. It codes for CASSQEGGGDSYKNIQYF.

This clonotype was counted a few times. The V and J genes are TRBV5-1 and TRBJ2-3, with D hard to call. CDR3 length: 15 residues. With 0 bases removed from V and 2 bases from J, the gap between germline ends came to 10 bases. Germline CDR1 is SGHRS and CDR2 is YFSETQ. CDR3 residues: CASSLGSYPTDTQYF. CDR3 bases: TGCGCCAGCAGCTTGGGGTCCTATCCCACAGATACGCAGTATTTT. Supplemented by reference TRBV5-1 and TRBJ2-3, the full variable domain reads KAGVTQTPRYLIKTRGQQVTLSCSPISGHRSVSWYQQTPGQGLQFLFEYFSETQRNKGNFPGRFSGRQFSNSRSEMNVSTLELGDSALYLCASSLGSYPTDTQYFGPGTRLTVL.

This clonotype was seen many times. The rearrangement uses TRBV3-1 and TRBJ1-2; no clear D. The CDR3 loop spans 12 amino acids. From germline, CDR1 is LGHDT and CDR2 YNNKEL (reference sequence). V dropped 3 bases and J dropped 5 bases, with 7 bases sitting between them. CDR3 sequence (DNA): TGTGCCAGCAGCCACCCGGGATATGGCTACACCTTC. This codes for CASSHPGYGYTF. Using reference TRBV3-1 and TRBJ1-2 for the parts outside the CDR3, the full variable domain is DTAVSQTPKYLVTQMGNDKSIKCEQNLGHDTMYWYKQDSKKFLKIMFSYNNKELIINETVPNRFSPKSPDKAHLNLHINSLELGDSAVYFCASSHPGYGYTFGSGTRLTVV.

This clonotype showed up many times. The chain links TRBV24-1 to TRBJ2-1, with 12 bases fitting TRBD1. Losses at the gene ends were 5 bases for V and 8 bases for J; bases not matched to a gene: 9. The CDR3 spans 16 residues. Germline values: CDR1 KGHDR, CDR2 SFDVKD. CDR3 nucleotides: TGTGCCACCAGTGGGGTGGGACAGGGGGCTTTCGATGAGCAGTTCTTC. This codes for CATSGVGQGAFDEQFF.

This clonotype came up many times. The V gene is TRBV27, the J gene TRBJ2-1; 7 bases are shared with TRBD2. Trimming cost V 5 bases and J 6 bases; bases outside gene matches: 10. The CDR3 consists of 15 residues. CDR1 and CDR2 (germline): MNHEY, SMNVEV (reference sequence). The CDR3 bases are TGTGCCAGCAGTGTACCCGGGGGGACGGGCAATGAGCAGTTCTTC. This encodes CASSVPGGTGNEQFF.

This sequence joins TRBV20-1 and TRBJ1-5; no firm D call. V lost 0 bases and J 0 bases, leaving 12 bases between the germline ends. The CDR3 sequence is 16 residues long. From germline, CDR1 is DFQATT and CDR2 SNEGSKA (reference sequence). CDR3 protein: CSARDRLKISNQPQHF. In nucleotides, the CDR3 is TGCAGTGCTAGAGATCGTTTAAAAATTAGCAATCAGCCCCAGCATTTT.

This clonotype was recorded at least ten times. This chain connects TRBV20-1 to TRBJ2-4, with unresolved D. The CDR3 is 11 residues long. Germline loops: CDR1 DFQATT, CDR2 SNEGSKA (reference sequence). The V end lost 6 bases, the J end lost 9 bases, and 12 bases lay between the germline ends. The CDR3 DNA reads as TGCAGTGCAAAATCCCCCTCCATTCAGTACTTC. This codes for CSAKSPSIQYF.

This clonotype was detected a few times. The rearrangement links TRBV20-1 to TRBJ2-1, with D possibly being TRBD1 (6 bases). Trimming removed 3 bases from V and 3 bases from J, with 9 bases in between. Germline V gene lookup returns CDR1 DFQATT and CDR2 SNEGSKA (reference sequence). This CDR3 has 13 amino acids. CDR3 DNA: TGCAGTGCTAGGGTGGACAGCTACAATGAGCAGTTCTTC. It yields the protein CSARVDSYNEQFF.

This clonotype appeared many times. This chain joins TRBV5-1 and TRBJ2-3; D might be TRBD2 (6 bases). In germline, CDR1 is SGHRS, CDR2 YFSETQ. The CDR3 runs 15 residues. V lost 1 base to trimming and J lost 0 bases, with 9 bases between them. CDR3 bases: TGCGCCAGCAGCTTGACGGGGGATAGCACAGATACGCAGTATTTT. Amino acid sequence: CASSLTGDSTDTQYF.

This clonotype was counted between two and nine times. V gene TRBV7-2 combines with J gene TRBJ2-5; D remains unclear. Germline V lookup: CDR1 SGHTA, CDR2 FQGNSA. CDR3 length equals 14 residues. The ends were cut back, 5 bases at V and 4 bases at J, with 14 bases in the middle. The DNA of the CDR3 is TGTGCCAGCAGCCTCACCCCAGCCGCAGAGACCCAGTACTTC. Protein sequence: CASSLTPAAETQYF. The full variable domain, rest sourced from reference TRBV7-2 and TRBJ2-5, is GAGVSQSPSNKVTEKGKDVELRCDPISGHTALYWYRQSLGQGLEFLIYFQGNSAPDKSGLPSDRFSAERTGGSVSTLTIQRTQQEDSAVYLCASSLTPAAETQYFGPGTRLLVL.